Listed here is a single T cell receptor beta chain. Its antigen target is currently unknown. Base qualities were left out, and no much larger clone turns up one base away. This record comes from a study of T cells in Graves' hyperthyroidism and ophthalmopathy (dated by TCRdb to the late 2010s). Study-level background: Peripheral blood samples were taken at the time of initial diagnosis, prior to any treatment. Following sampling, methimazole starting at 30 mg daily was given to hyperthyroidism patients, and high-dose intravenous methylprednisolone was given to ophthalmopathy patients. In addition, the study compared T-cell repertoires in thyroid tissue and in blood from a handful of Graves' hyperthyroidism patients. According to the paper, TCR Vbeta CDR3 sequencing was carried out on 135 peripheral blood samples, which came from approximately 41 ophthalmopathy, around 74 hyperthyroidism and about 17 progressor patients. To identify distinguishing TCR V-J signatures, a discovery cohort of around 98 patients was used, comprising under 45 with Graves' ophthalmopathy and 57 with stable Graves' hyperthyroidism. Whether ophthalmopathy could be predicted prospectively was tested in an independent validation cohort made up of under 20 hyperthyroidism patients plus 17 patients who later progressed to ophthalmopathy. The approximately 98 discovery patients were randomly divided into training and test sets at a 7:3 ratio. The paper as a whole reports these results and caveats: No statistical method was used to fix the sample size in advance, and group allocation was not hidden from the investigators. Ophthalmopathy was separated from stable hyperthyroidism by a 13 V-J signature model, with over 85% sensitivity and just over 81% specificity obtained in cross-validation and 80%/75% obtained in testing. In validation, the model predicted progression to ophthalmopathy with 55% to 71% sensitivity and 72% to 85% specificity, a median of 6.5 months before onset. Blood samples also contained most of the expanded thyroid clonotypes (frequency above 0.001), which suggests that blood repertoires may reflect thyroid immune responses.

Amplification of TCR beta CDR3 regions was carried out from RNA transcripts. A first-round RT-PCR of the TCR CDR3 used the HTBI primer set with the Qiagen OneStep RT-PCR kit. The libraries were constructed in a second round of multiplex PCR and then size-selected and purified. The libraries were sequenced on an Illumina HiSeq2000 using paired-end 100 bp reads. In the source study's methods: SOAPnuke was used to process the raw data, with reads discarded if the reads contained adapters or uncalled bases, had a mean Phred below 15, or lacked an exact constant-primer or identifier match. COPE v1.2.5 was used to merge high-quality paired reads, and clonotypes were defined as unique nucleotide sequences. Clonotypes were aligned to IMGT TRBV, TRBD and TRBJ reference segments using MiTCR v1.1. The analysis included only V-J combinations with a frequency above 0.0001, which together covered around 99% of the repertoires. The TCS score was defined as F50 (clonal expansion) divided by E x V (chaos), with BLOSUM62-based TCRdist calculated between CDR3 peptides within each V-J. Welch's t-statistics and random forest reduced around 510 V-J features to around 14, which were used in a naive Bayes classifier (R e1071). In TCRdb, the public reads were trimmed at Q25 with fastp and aligned with MiXCR, with productive beta chains retained. Rows are combined by CDR3 protein, so each entry shows the most common genes and DNA. The V and J calls come from TCRdb's annotation, not from the publication. In this sample the table shows approximately 740,000 distinct CDR3 sequences, 12% to 15% of which occur a single time. Approximately 10% of the sample goes to the ten largest clones.

A patient counted as having stable Graves' hyperthyroidism if no progression to ophthalmopathy occurred over 18 months of follow-up. Hyperthyroidism patients were aged 18 to 65 years and newly diagnosed, with disease duration of less than 2 months. The study excluded patients with uncontrolled infections, other autoimmune diseases, pregnancy or lactation. Diagnoses were based on clinical symptoms, serum thyroxine and TRAb, thyroid ultrasound and orbital computed tomography. PBMCs were separated from about 10 ml of fresh peripheral blood using Ficoll-Paque density gradient centrifugation. Trizol reagent was used to extract total RNA, and RNA quality was then checked on an Agilent 2100 Bioanalyzer. CDR1 DFQATT and CDR2 SNEGSKA are derived from the germline V gene (reference sequence). There are 13 amino acids in the CDR3, from cysteine to phenylalanine inclusive. Only CDR3 DNA remains: 39 bases, in frame from the first base. V is reduced by 4 bases and J by 0 bases, leaving a spacing of 9 bases between them.

This clonotype was obtained from a woman aged 18-29 years with Graves' hyperthyroidism. The sequence is built from TRBV20-1 and TRBJ1-2; the D gene is unclear. Sequenced input: blood. The sequenced DNA is TGCAGTGCTATATCATCACCTAACTATGGCTACACCTTC. Its coded protein is CSAISSPNYGYTF.